This paragraph covers one T cell receptor beta chain sequence. Germline V gene sequence: CDR1 SGHAT, CDR2 FQNNGV. The CDR3 loop spans 15 amino acids. The ends were cut back, 2 bases at V and 0 bases at J, with 9 bases in the middle. This specimen belongs to a study of blood T cell repertoires in COVID-19. Sequencing used immunoSEQ multiplex PCR; TCRdb keeps in-frame clones, though not all of them. The profile shows roughly 67,000 clones, over 60% of them singletons. Material for sequencing was peripheral blood. V is TRBV11-2 and J is TRBJ2-3; no clear D. This TCR derives from a human donor in a cohort sampled during active COVID-19. The CDR3 coding sequence is TGTGCCAGCAGCTTATGGGCAACTAGCACAGATACGCAGTATTTT. Amino acids: CASSLWATSTDTQYF.